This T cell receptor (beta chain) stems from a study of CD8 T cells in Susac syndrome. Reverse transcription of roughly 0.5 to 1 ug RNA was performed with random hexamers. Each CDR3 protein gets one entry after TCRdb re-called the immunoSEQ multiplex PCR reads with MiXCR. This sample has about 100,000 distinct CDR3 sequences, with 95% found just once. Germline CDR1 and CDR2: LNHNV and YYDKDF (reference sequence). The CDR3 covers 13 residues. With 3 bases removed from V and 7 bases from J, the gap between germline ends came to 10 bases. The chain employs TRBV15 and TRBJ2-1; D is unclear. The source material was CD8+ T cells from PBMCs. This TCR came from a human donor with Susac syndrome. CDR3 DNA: TGTGCCACCAGCAGGCCAGAGTCTAATGAGCAGTTCTTC. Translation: CATSRPESNEQFF.